What follows is one T cell receptor (beta chain) and its context. In the original workflow: Reference gene primers were amplified, and this amplification served to estimate nucleated cell counts. Generated by immunoSEQ multiplex PCR, the TCRdb table keeps only in-frame clones and is missing some. Clonal size and the V and J genes are those of that table, whereas D and trimming came from the DNA. This table holds more than 200,000 clones, under 90% found once. These data come from a study of blood T cell repertoires in COVID-19. Across the whole study: Samples came from the United States, Italy and Spain, spanning acute and convalescent COVID-19. PBMCs, B-cell-depleted T cells, or T cells were the source of the cDNA or gDNA that made up the material.

There are 16 residues in the CDR3. Trimming took off 1 base at V and 3 bases at J, with 13 bases between the two ends. In germline, CDR1 is LGHDT, CDR2 YNNKEL (reference sequence). Sequencing input: peripheral blood. The chain joins TRBV3-1 (or the pseudogene TRBV3-2) to TRBJ2-4; D is possibly TRBD1 (6 bases). The receptor was isolated from a man in his sixties with acute or convalescent COVID-19. CDR3 bases: TGTGCCAGCAGCCAAGGAGGGGGATTGGTCAAAAACATTCAGTACTTC. Translation gives CASSQGGGLVKNIQYF.